This is a list of T cell receptor beta chains from one sample in a study of cytomegalovirus exposure and HLA in healthy donors. TCRdb's table, derived via immunoSEQ multiplex PCR, lists solely in-frame clones and lacks some. The table shows under 200,000 clones, with about four fifths occurring only once. The sample consisted of PBMCs. Source of these receptors: a male donor in good health and CMV-seronegative. Each CDR3 is given with its conserved first and last residue. The D gene is left open where the match is weak. Only some rows state a clone size, as once, few, many or a class for expanded clones.

size	V	D	length	J	DNA	CDR3
.	TRBV27	.	13	TRBJ2-7	TGTGCCAGCAGTCTAGCGTCCTCCTACGAGCAGTACTTC	CASSLASSYEQYF
.	TRBV27	.	15	TRBJ2-7	TGTGCCAGCAGTCGCCCCGGGGGAAATTATTACGAGCAGTACTTC	CASSRPGGNYYEQYF
.	TRBV6-1	.	15	TRBJ1-6	TGTGCCAGCGGGAAACTAGACGGAGGGAATTCACCCCTCCACTTT	CASGKLDGGNSPLHF
few	TRBV5-4	.	15	TRBJ1-1	TGTGCCAGCAGCTTGGGTGGCAGGGGGAACACTGAAGCTTTCTTT	CASSLGGRGNTEAFF
.	TRBV18	.	16	TRBJ1-6	TGTGCCAGCTCACCACAGTCCAGCTCCTATAATTCACCCCTCCACTTT	CASSPQSSSYNSPLHF
.	TRBV28	.	15	TRBJ1-6	TGTGCCAGCAGTCTAGGACATATTAATAATTCACCCCTCCACTTT	CASSLGHINNSPLHF
few	TRBV9	TRBD1	14	TRBJ2-7	TGTGCCAGCAGCATCGGGACAGGGGCTTACGAGCAGTACTTC	CASSIGTGAYEQYF
few	TRBV6-4	TRBD2	15	TRBJ2-5	TGTGCCAGCAGTGACTCTAGCGGGGGGCAAGAGACCCAGTACTTC	CASSDSSGGQETQYF
.	TRBV7-6	TRBD1	17	TRBJ1-5	TGTGCCAGCAGCTCAACCGTTCCCGGGACAGGTGGCCAGCCCCAGCATTTT	CASSSTVPGTGGQPQHF
.	TRBV7-9	.	12	TRBJ1-2	TGTTCCAGCCGGCTTGATGAGGCCTTCTACACCTTC	CSSRLDEAFYTF
.	TRBV7-9	.	14	TRBJ1-1	TGTGCCAGCAGCTTTGGGGGCCTGGGCACTGAAGCTTTCTTT	CASSFGGLGTEAFF
.	TRBV18	.	15	TRBJ2-1	TGTGCCAGCTCACCGCCGATGGGGGGACTGAACGAGCAGTTCTTC	CASSPPMGGLNEQFF
.	TRBV7-9	.	16	TRBJ1-1	TGTTCCAGCAGCTTAGATCTGGGGCTAGGGGGCACTGAAGCTTTCTTT	CSSSLDLGLGGTEAFF
once	TRBV27	.	15	TRBJ2-7	TGTGCCAGCAGCCGAGGACAGTCTACGTCTTTTGAGCAGTACTTC	CASSRGQSTSFEQYF
.	TRBV28	TRBD1	12	TRBJ2-7	TGTGCCTTACAGGGGGCCTCCTACGAGCAGTACTTC	CALQGASYEQYF
.	TRBV19	.	16	TRBJ1-5	TGTGCCAGTAGTACTCCCTCGGGGGTAAGGAATCAGCCCCAGCATTTT	CASSTPSGVRNQPQHF
.	TRBV27	TRBD1	17	TRBJ1-4	TGTGCCAGCAGTTTGCTGGCCCCGACAGGGAGTGATGAAAAACTGTTTTTT	CASSLLAPTGSDEKLFF
.	TRBV28	TRBD1	15	TRBJ2-7	TGTGCCAGCAGTTTCCCGGACAGGTATACCTACGAGCAGTACTTC	CASSFPDRYTYEQYF
few	TRBV6-4	TRBD2	15	TRBJ2-1	TGTGCCAGCAGTGACTCGAGCGGGGGAGGGGATGAGCAGTTCTTC	CASSDSSGGGDEQFF
once	TRBV25-1	.	13	TRBJ2-5	TGTGCCAGCAGTGATCTAGGGGAAGAGACCCAGTACTTC	CASSDLGEETQYF
.	TRBV6-4	TRBD2	15	TRBJ2-2	TGTGCCAGCAGCCCCCACAGGACTAGTAACGGGGAGCTGTTTTTT	CASSPHRTSNGELFF
.	TRBV27	.	13	TRBJ2-7	TGTGCCAGCAGTTTCAGGGGAACCTACGAGCAGTACTTC	CASSFRGTYEQYF
.	TRBV27	.	15	TRBJ2-1	TGTGCCAGCAGTTTAAGGGACTCCATATACAATGAGCAGTTCTTC	CASSLRDSIYNEQFF
.	TRBV18	.	13	TRBJ1-2	TGTGCCAGCTCACTATCCGACACCTATGGCTACACCTTC	CASSLSDTYGYTF
.	TRBV18	TRBD2	15	TRBJ2-3	TGTGCCAGCTCACCACCTAGCGGGGGGGCAAATACGCAGTATTTT	CASSPPSGGANTQYF
.	TRBV5-5	.	12	TRBJ2-5	TGTGCCAGCAGCCCGTACCAAGAGACCCAGTACTTC	CASSPYQETQYF
.	TRBV14	.	15	TRBJ2-3	TGTGCCAGCAGCCAAAGGTTCGCAGGGCTGGATACGCAGTATTTT	CASSQRFAGLDTQYF
.	TRBV27	TRBD1	14	TRBJ2-7	TGTGCCAGCAGTGTAGCAGGGGGCGCTTACGAGCAGTACTTC	CASSVAGGAYEQYF
.	TRBV29-1	TRBD2	14	TRBJ2-1	TGCAGCGTTGATGCTAGCGGGAGATCCAATGAGCAGTTCTTC	CSVDASGRSNEQFF
.	TRBV4-3	TRBD2	14	TRBJ2-3	TGCGCCAGCAGCCATAGCGGGGTCACAGATACGCAGTATTTT	CASSHSGVTDTQYF
few	TRBV5-1	TRBD1	17	TRBJ1-4	TGCGCCAGCAGCTTGGCCGGGACAGGGGTTGCGGGCGAAAAACTGTTTTTT	CASSLAGTGVAGEKLFF
once	TRBV5-3	TRBD1	16	TRBJ1-6	TGTGCCAGAAGCTTCGGACAGGGGCGGAAAAATTCACCCCTCCACTTT	CARSFGQGRKNSPLHF
.	TRBV4-1	.	15	TRBJ1-2	TGCGCCAGCAGCCAAAGGCTGGGCACTAACTATGGCTACACCTTC	CASSQRLGTNYGYTF
.	TRBV5-6	.	16	TRBJ1-5	TGTGCCAGCAGCTTCTTGGGGGCGAGCAGCAATCAGCCCCAGCATTTT	CASSFLGASSNQPQHF
.	TRBV6-5	.	14	TRBJ2-2	TGTGCCAGCAGTTTTACCCGGGTGGGCGGGGAGCTGTTTTTT	CASSFTRVGGELFF
.	TRBV18	.	15	TRBJ2-7	TGTGCCAGCTCACCACCCGCCGAGAGGTACGACGAGCAGTACTTC	CASSPPAERYDEQYF
.	TRBV27	TRBD2	15	TRBJ2-3	TGTGCCAGCGCTCTAGCGGGCGTGAGCACAGATACGCAGTATTTT	CASALAGVSTDTQYF
.	TRBV6-5	.	14	TRBJ1-5	TGTGCCAGCAGTGGGAGATCCTCCAATCAGCCCCAGCATTTT	CASSGRSSNQPQHF
few	TRBV10-3	TRBD1	14	TRBJ2-7	TGTGCCATCAGGACGACAGGGTTTCCCTACGAGCAGTACTTC	CAIRTTGFPYEQYF
.	TRBV30	.	13	TRBJ1-1	TGTGCCTGGAGTGCCCGGGGGAACACTGAAGCTTTCTTT	CAWSARGNTEAFF